The 12 T cell receptor beta chains presented below share a single source sample, sequenced in a study of PD-L1 blockade in urothelial cancer. Clones were read by immunoSEQ multiplex PCR, and TCRdb kept only the in-frame ones, dropping some. The repertoire holds about 88,000 clones, with around nine tenths as singletons. The sequenced sample was PBMCs, obtained around atezolizumab (anti-PD-L1) treatment. These receptors all come from a man between 60 and 70 years old with urothelial cancer.

V and J are TRBV5-4 and TRBJ2-1; tentative D call: TRBD1 (6 bases). V lost 3 bases, J lost 9 bases, and 19 bases lay in between. The CDR3 has 15 residues. Germline CDR1 reads SGHNT; CDR2 reads YYREEE (reference sequence). CDR3 sequence: CASSSPGAGGGEQFF. Written as DNA, the CDR3 is TGTGCCAGCAGCTCCCCAGGGGCTGGGGGCGGTGAGCAGTTCTTC.

This rearrangement joins TRBV4-3 to TRBJ2-7; 9 positions agree with TRBD2. With V trimmed by 0 bases and J by 4 bases, 4 bases remained unmatched. The CDR3 contains 15 residues. Per germline, CDR1 LGHNA and CDR2 YSLEER. The CDR3 region has the DNA TGCGCCAGCAGCCAAGACCCAGCGGGGGGATACGAGCAGTACTTC. The encoded protein is CASSQDPAGGYEQYF.

This clone was observed a few times. This chain links TRBV9 with TRBJ2-1, with 12 bases identical to TRBD2. CDR1 is SGDLS, CDR2 YYNGEE, per germline. V shed 3 bases and J 10 bases; nucleotides not matched to a gene: 8. The CDR3 runs 15 residues. The CDR3 protein is CASSAGTSGFREQFF. CDR3 coding DNA: TGTGCCAGCAGCGCCGGGACTAGCGGGTTCCGAGAGCAGTTCTTC.

The chain employs TRBV10-3 and TRBJ1-5; 7 positions agree with TRBD1. The junction had 8 bases not matched to a gene; V was cut back by 6 bases and J by 0 bases. The CDR3 has 16 amino acids. Germline CDR1 ENHRY, CDR2 SYGVKD. The DNA for the CDR3 is TGTGCCATCAGCGAAGGGGGCCCAAATAGCAATCAGCCCCAGCATTTT. Protein: CAISEGGPNSNQPQHF.

CDR3: CASSDSGSEQYF. The CDR3 coding sequence is TGCGCCAGCAGTGACTCAGGGTCCGAGCAGTACTTC. This chain joins TRBV10-2 and TRBJ2-7; a weak D match, TRBD1 (5 bases). Germline-derived CDR1 and CDR2 are WSHSY and SAAADI. The CDR3 covers 12 residues. Trimming left V 3 bases short and J 6 bases short, with 9 bases between.

The J gene is TRBJ2-2, the V gene TRBV7-2, with TRBD2 matching over 8 bases. Germline V gene lookup returns CDR1 SGHTA and CDR2 FQGNSA. Trimming removed 4 bases from V and 7 bases from J; junction bases left unmatched: 8. This CDR3 is built from 15 residues. The CDR3 spells CASSSLAGTIGELFF. The CDR3 DNA reads TGTGCCAGCAGCTCATTAGCGGGGACGATCGGGGAGCTGTTTTTT.

This sequence joins TRBV5-1 and TRBJ2-2; 7 nucleotides agree with TRBD2. CDR3 length: 17 amino acids. Germline V gene data show CDR1 as SGHRS and CDR2 as YFSETQ. Germline trimming cut 4 bases from V and 2 bases from J; bases unmatched to any gene: 11. The CDR3 loop reads CASSPGRSGVNTGELFF. CDR3 sequence (DNA): TGCGCCAGCAGCCCGGGCAGAAGCGGGGTAAACACCGGGGAGCTGTTTTTT.

The rearrangement uses TRBV6-6 and TRBJ2-5, with D perhaps TRBD2 (5 bases). Between the trimmed V and J ends, which lost 7 bases and 4 bases, there was a span of 13 bases. The CDR3 is 13 residues long. Germline V CDR1 and CDR2: MNHNY, SVGAGI (reference sequence). CDR3 sequence reads: CASIGGPTETQYF. The CDR3 DNA reads as TGTGCCAGCATCGGCGGGCCTACAGAGACCCAGTACTTC.

The chain joins TRBV11-3 to TRBJ2-5, with a weak D call TRBD2 (6 bases). The CDR3 has 13 residues. V was cut by 4 bases and J by 6 bases, with 12 bases left in between. Germline V CDR1 and CDR2: SGHNT, YENEEA. CDR3 sequence (DNA): TGTGCCAGCAGCTCTGGGACTGAAAAGACCCAGTACTTC. The encoded protein is CASSSGTEKTQYF. Using reference TRBV11-3 and TRBJ2-5 for the parts outside the CDR3, the full variable domain is EAGVVQSPRYKIIEKKQPVAFWCNPISGHNTLYWYLQNLGQGPELLIRYENEEAVDDSQLPKDRFSAERLKGVDSTLKIQPAELGDSAVYLCASSSGTEKTQYFGPGTRLLVL.

Here the CDR3 DNA reads TGTGCCAGCAGCTTAAACTCCCGGACAGGGTCCTACAATGAGCAGTTCTTC. Translated, it gives CASSLNSRTGSYNEQFF. The chain combines TRBV7-3 with TRBJ2-1; 8 bases fit TRBD1. Germline CDR1 SGHTA, CDR2 FQGTGA. The V and J ends lost 1 base and 1 base, in that order; junction bases with no gene match: 6. The CDR3 sequence is 17 residues long.

The V and J genes are TRBV30 and TRBJ1-2; D gene ambiguous. Germline-derived CDR1 and CDR2 are GTSNPN and SVGIG (reference sequence). The CDR3 has 14 amino acids. V was cut by 0 bases and J by 10 bases, with 18 bases left in between. CDR3 bases: TGTGCCTGGAGTGTACGCGGGTCAGGCGGCCCCTACACCTTC. Its protein is CAWSVRGSGGPYTF.

The V and J genes are TRBV2 and TRBJ2-7; 11 nucleotides agree with TRBD1. Trimming took 5 bases from V and 4 from J; bases not matched to a gene: 13. The CDR3 is made up of 17 amino acids. CDR1 is SNHLY and CDR2 is FYNNEI in the germline V gene. The CDR3 DNA sequence: TGTGCCAGCAGTAGAGGAGTTAGGACAGGGGGCTCGTACGAGCAGTACTTC. It codes for CASSRGVRTGGSYEQYF.